This is a list of T cell receptor beta chains from one sample in a study of T cell repertoires in cytomegalovirus infection. MiXCR, applied by TCRdb to the reads, yields one record per CDR3 protein. The table lists roughly 920,000 distinct CDR3 sequences, roughly 31% of them singletons. These receptors have no identified antigens. The input for sequencing was cultured CD8+ T cells from PBMCs, taken from culture after CMV antigen stimulation. These receptors all come from a human donor in good health (CMV status not recorded). Some clones in this sample may be carry-over from other donors' samples. The CDR3 runs from the conserved cysteine through the conserved F or W. Only part of the rows carry a size: once, few, many, or a class if the clone is expanded.

j_call,clone_size,v_call,cdr3_aa
TRBJ1-1,few,TRBV7-9,CASSRRGRDTEAFF
TRBJ2-1,many,TRBV7-6,CASSLSRPGLAGESSYNEQFF
TRBJ1-4,NA,TRBV12-3/TRBV12-4,CASRESWGLGEKLFF
TRBJ1-5,NA,TRBV20-1,CSARDGTVNQPQHF
TRBJ2-1,NA,TRBV6-5,CASISRDKGYNEQFF
TRBJ2-5,NA,TRBV19,CASSELAGQETQYF
TRBJ2-1,NA,TRBV19,CASSISGSTYNEQFF
TRBJ1-1,many,TRBV7-2,CASSLMYGMNTEAFF
TRBJ2-2,NA,TRBV27,CASRVGLGTGELFF
TRBJ1-5,few,TRBV6-6,CASSYSRDHGSNQPQHF
TRBJ2-1,NA,TRBV4-2,CASSQDGVYNEQFF
TRBJ2-3,many,TRBV7-6,CASSLNWITDTQYF
TRBJ1-2,once,TRBV5-6,CASSTRSWHGYTF
TRBJ1-1,many,TRBV7-3,CASSFTANTEAFF
TRBJ1-5,NA,TRBV10-3,CAISESRGRDQPQHF
TRBJ2-3,many,TRBV7-2,CASSLVGLAGNKFTDTQYF
TRBJ2-1,few,TRBV7-2,CASSTGVYNEQFF